One sample yielded the 11 T cell receptor beta chains listed below, sequenced in a study of blood T cell repertoires in COVID-19. TCRdb keeps only in-frame clones here, not all; method: immunoSEQ multiplex PCR. The table lists roughly 27,000 clones, roughly nine tenths of them singletons. Sequencing used peripheral blood. The source of these receptors is a human donor in a cohort sampled during active COVID-19.

The J gene is TRBJ2-7, the V gene TRBV14; perhaps TRBD1 as D (5 bases). V gave up 1 base and J gave up 5 bases, with 15 bases separating them. Per the germline V gene, CDR1 is SGHDN and CDR2 is FVKESK. This CDR3 region has 15 residues. In DNA form, the CDR3 reads TGTGCCAGCAGCCAAGTAAGGAGCAAAGGGGACGAGCAGTACTTC. This encodes CASSQVRSKGDEQYF.

The chain is built from TRBV19 and TRBJ1-2, with 10 bases identical to TRBD1. The germline CDR1 and CDR2 sequences are LNHDA and SQIVND (reference sequence). The CDR3 spans 13 residues. After removal of 7 bases from V and 7 bases from J, the junction contained 6 bases not matched to a gene. The CDR3 DNA follows: TGTGCCAGTACCAAGACAGGGGGCAGTGGCTACACCTTC. Translation: CASTKTGGSGYTF.

The rearrangement links TRBV27 to TRBJ2-7; 7 positions match TRBD1. V shed 7 bases, J shed 7 bases, and the junction held 16 bases outside the gene matches. This CDR3 spans 15 amino acids. Germline V gene sequence: CDR1 MNHEY, CDR2 SMNVEV (reference sequence). CDR3 sequence (DNA): TGTGCCAGCACCTTGGAGTGGGGACAGAGTGGAGAGCAGTACTTC. This encodes CASTLEWGQSGEQYF.

This clone was detected a few times. The chain employs TRBV2 and TRBJ1-5, with no clear D. V was pared by 5 bases and J by 7 bases, with 21 bases between. CDR1 is SNHLY and CDR2 is FYNNEI in the germline V gene. This CDR3 contains 16 residues. Here the CDR3 reads CASSLTPGTRNQPQHF. The CDR3 DNA follows: TGTGCCAGCAGTCTAACGCCAGGAACCAGGAACCAGCCCCAGCATTTT.

V and J are TRBV5-5 and TRBJ2-1; 8 bases line up with TRBD2. The CDR3 has 16 residues. Germline trimming cut 4 bases from V and 5 bases from J; bases unmatched to any gene: 11. Germline CDR1 SGHKS, CDR2 YYEKEE (reference sequence). As DNA, the CDR3 is TGTGCCAGCAGCCCACTGGGGACTAGGAACGACAATGAGCAGTTCTTC. This gives the protein CASSPLGTRNDNEQFF.

The chain couples TRBV6-6 to TRBJ2-3; TRBD2 matches 13 bases. V shed 4 bases, J shed 6 bases, and the junction held 7 bases outside the gene matches. The CDR3 length is 16 residues. Germline loops: CDR1 MNHNY, CDR2 SVGAGI (reference sequence). The CDR3, as DNA: TGTGCCAGCAGTTCTCCCACTAGCGGGGGGGCGGATACGCAGTATTTT. It encodes CASSSPTSGGADTQYF.

The V call is TRBV7-2, the J call TRBJ2-7; D is unresolved. CDR3 length: 15 amino acids. CDR1 and CDR2 (germline): SGHTA, FQGNSA. V was pared by 5 bases and J by 2 bases, with 16 bases between. Here the CDR3 reads CASSRPPPAPYEQYF. The CDR3 bases are TGTGCCAGCAGCCGGCCCCCCCCAGCGCCCTACGAGCAGTACTTC.

The rearrangement links TRBV5-1 to TRBJ1-6; TRBD1 agrees at 8 bases. Trimming took 4 bases from V and 7 from J; bases not matched to a gene: 13. Per the germline V gene, CDR1 is SGHRS and CDR2 is YFSETQ. The CDR3 has 17 residues. As DNA, the CDR3 is TGCGCCAGCAGCGCGACGGCACAGGGGGACGGGAATTCACCCCTCCACTTT. It encodes CASSATAQGDGNSPLHF.

V and J are TRBV6-5 and TRBJ2-5; TRBD1 might be the D (6 bases). Deletions cut 5 bases from V and 2 bases from J, with 12 bases between. Looked up from germline, CDR1 is MNHEY and CDR2 is SVGAGI. The CDR3 runs 14 residues. CDR3 in amino acids: CASSSGQFQETQYF. CDR3 coding DNA: TGTGCCAGCAGTAGCGGACAGTTTCAAGAGACCCAGTACTTC.

The genes are TRBV20-1 and TRBJ2-3; D unresolved. The germline gives CDR1 DFQATT, CDR2 SNEGSKA (reference sequence). V dropped 5 bases and J dropped 7 bases, with 7 bases sitting between them. The CDR3 has 10 residues. CDR3 in DNA: TGCAGTGCTCCCGCGAATACGCAGTATTTT. Translating gives CSAPANTQYF.

The chain is built from TRBV15 and TRBJ2-1; D perhaps matches TRBD2 (6 bases). V lost 5 bases and J 7 bases, leaving 15 bases between the germline ends. CDR3 size: 14 residues. The germline V gene has CDR1 LNHNV and CDR2 YYDKDF (reference sequence). CDR3 protein: CATSGGSPPNEQFF. In nucleotides, the CDR3 is TGTGCCACCAGCGGGGGGTCCCCTCCGAATGAGCAGTTCTTC.